This TCR beta chain is drawn from a study of blood T cell repertoires in COVID-19. CDR3 size: 16 residues. Trimming shortened V by 0 bases and J by 1 base, and 12 bases separated the two germline ends. The germline V gene has CDR1 LNHDA and CDR2 SQIVND (reference sequence). Here immunoSEQ multiplex PCR was the method, and the copy in TCRdb shows in-frame clones only, minus some. The table lists 150,000 to 200,000 clones, 93% of them singletons, with less than 2% in the top ten. The clonotype originates from a woman aged 55-70 years with COVID-19, enrolled during active disease. Material: peripheral blood. The chain joins TRBV19 to TRBJ1-1; no firm D call. CDR3 residues: CASSIDFKAENTEAFF. CDR3 in DNA: TGTGCCAGTAGTATAGATTTCAAAGCCGAGAACACTGAAGCTTTCTTT.